This T cell receptor beta chain was identified during a study of blood T cells in healthy people across ages. This clonotype was seen many times. A second about 6 to 12 cycle PCR used barcoded and J-beta primers. MiXCR, run by TCRdb on the 5' RACE reads, gives a single entry per CDR3 protein. The data contain approximately 800,000 distinct CDR3 sequences, about 26% of them singletons. The CDR3 length is 12 residues. Trimming removed 5 bases at V and 2 bases at J, with 7 bases between. Germline V gives CDR1 SEHNR, CDR2 FQNEAQ (reference sequence). These sequences were also reported in another study, on T cells of mothers and their children. From that report: A few healthy Caucasian mothers gave samples, and so did their six children.

Sequenced: blood. This sequence joins TRBV7-9 and TRBJ2-7; a weak D match, TRBD2 (5 bases). The receptor's source is a boy younger than 18 in good health. The CDR3 sequence is CASSQTTYEQYF. For the CDR3, the DNA is TGTGCCAGCAGCCAGACTACCTACGAGCAGTACTTC.